This T cell receptor (beta chain) originates from a study of OX40 agonist ivuxolimab in advanced cancers. As to this clone: What it binds is unknown.

Method: immunoSEQ multiplex PCR; TCRdb's copy keeps in-frame clones and lacks some. The sample has 90,000 to 100,000 clones; roughly 95% are singletons. Study outcomes and limitations: Both blood CD4+ and CD8+ T cells showed clonal growth by week 6 at 0.1 to 3.0 mg/kg. Researchers did not establish what antigens the expanded peripheral T cells target.

Germline lookup yields CDR1 SGHTA and CDR2 FQGNSA. V was shortened by 4 bases and J by 2 bases, with 21 bases between the two germline ends. The CDR3 loop spans 18 amino acids. The chain combines TRBV7-2 with TRBJ2-1; D not resolved. The sequence was collected from an adult with an advanced solid tumor such as melanoma, head and neck, liver or kidney cancer. Sample: CD4+ or CD8+ T cells sorted from blood, taken in a trial of the OX40 agonist ivuxolimab. CDR3 sequence reads: CASSSAFYRVGAYNEQFF. As DNA, the CDR3 is TGTGCCAGCAGCTCGGCCTTTTATAGGGTTGGAGCCTACAATGAGCAGTTCTTC.